This TCR beta chain emerged from a study of shared clonotypes between healthy human individuals. Across the whole study: The study used three CD4 naive, three CD4 memory, two CD8 naive and one CD8 memory plate per donor.

Study-level findings and limits: Investigators expected sequencing depth to affect clonotype sharing among donors.

Replicate PCRs from sorted subsets contained roughly 200 ng DNA, which is some 29,000 T cell genomes. Per the authors' pipeline: Filtering of immunoSEQ junctional sequences could not match full-length read filtering. Clones were sequenced by immunoSEQ multiplex PCR, and TCRdb holds only the in-frame ones, with some missing. The V and J calls and clone size come from that table; D and trimming were worked out from the DNA. Altogether some 2,500,000 clones are present, approximately 94% being singletons, with the ten largest covering around 0.37%. Remarks on this clone: Its specificity is unknown.

Looked up from germline, CDR1 is SGHNT and CDR2 is YYREEE (reference sequence). J was trimmed by 2 bases and V by 4 bases; bases with no gene match: 5. This CDR3 has 15 residues. The chain is built from TRBV5-4 and TRBJ1-1, with 10 bases that match TRBD1. The receptor's source is a man in his late teens or twenties in good health. Some clones in this sample may be carry-over from other donors' samples. The sequencing sample was made of naive CD4+ T cells from PBMCs. Subset noted: CD45RA+ positively selected. CDR3 residues: CASSPTGGSNTEAFF. CDR3 sequence (DNA): TGTGCCAGCAGCCCGACAGGGGGCTCAAACACTGAAGCTTTCTTT.